This T cell receptor beta chain derives from a study of blood T cell repertoires in COVID-19. Study-wide context: COVID-19 samples, acute and convalescent, were from the United States, Italy and Spain. The analysed material was cDNA or gDNA that came from T cells, B-cell-depleted T cells, or PBMCs.

Original processing methods: Reference gene primer amplification gave estimated nucleated cell counts. Data came from immunoSEQ multiplex PCR; TCRdb stores just in-frame clones and leaves some out. V and J calls and clone size are copied from that table; D and trimming were computed from the DNA. Of around 250,000 clones detected, roughly 89% appear once; the ten largest clones hold 1.5%. The CDR3 is 13 amino acids. In germline, CDR1 is LNHDA, CDR2 SQIVND (reference sequence). V was shortened by 2 bases and J by 1 base, with 5 bases between the two germline ends. Sequencing was performed on peripheral blood. The receptor's source is a woman in her thirties or forties who had recovered from COVID-19. The V call is TRBV19, the J call TRBJ2-5, with D hard to call. CDR3 sequence (DNA): TGTGCCAGTAGTATATTATCCCAAGAGACCCAGTACTTC. Its protein is CASSILSQETQYF.